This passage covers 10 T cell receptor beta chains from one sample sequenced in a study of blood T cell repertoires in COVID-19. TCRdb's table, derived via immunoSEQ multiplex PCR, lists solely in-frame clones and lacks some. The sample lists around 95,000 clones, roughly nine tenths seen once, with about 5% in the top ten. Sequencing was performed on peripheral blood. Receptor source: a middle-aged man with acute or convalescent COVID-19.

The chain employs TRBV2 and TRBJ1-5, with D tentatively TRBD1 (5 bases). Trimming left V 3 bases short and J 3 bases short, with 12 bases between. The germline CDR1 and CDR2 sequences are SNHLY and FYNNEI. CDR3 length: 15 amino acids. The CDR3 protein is CASSDQGSNNQPQHF. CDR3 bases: TGTGCCAGCAGTGATCAGGGTAGCAACAATCAGCCCCAGCATTTT. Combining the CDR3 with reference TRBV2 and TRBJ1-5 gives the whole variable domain EPEVTQTPSHQVTQMGQEVILRCVPISNHLYFYWYRQILGQKVEFLVSFYNNEISEKSEIFDDQFSVERPDGSNFTLKIRSTKLEDSAMYFCASSDQGSNNQPQHFGDGTRLSIL.

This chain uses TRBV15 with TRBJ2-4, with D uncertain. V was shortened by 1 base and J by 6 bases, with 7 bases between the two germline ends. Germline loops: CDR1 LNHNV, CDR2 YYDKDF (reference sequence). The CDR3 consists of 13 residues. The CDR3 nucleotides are TGTGCCACCAGCAGAGGTGGCACAAACATTCAGTACTTC. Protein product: CATSRGGTNIQYF.

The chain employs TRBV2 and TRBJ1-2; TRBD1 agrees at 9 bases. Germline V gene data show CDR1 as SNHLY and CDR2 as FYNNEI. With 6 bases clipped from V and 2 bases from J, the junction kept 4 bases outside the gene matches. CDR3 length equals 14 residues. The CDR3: CASRTGTGNYGYTF. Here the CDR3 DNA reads TGTGCCAGCAGGACCGGGACAGGGAACTATGGCTACACCTTC.

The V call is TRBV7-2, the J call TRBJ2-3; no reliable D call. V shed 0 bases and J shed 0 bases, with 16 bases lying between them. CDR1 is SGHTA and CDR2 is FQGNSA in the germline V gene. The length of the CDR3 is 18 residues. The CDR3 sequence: CASSLAIFGTASTDTQYF. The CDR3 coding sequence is TGTGCCAGCAGCTTAGCGATATTCGGCACAGCTAGCACAGATACGCAGTATTTT.

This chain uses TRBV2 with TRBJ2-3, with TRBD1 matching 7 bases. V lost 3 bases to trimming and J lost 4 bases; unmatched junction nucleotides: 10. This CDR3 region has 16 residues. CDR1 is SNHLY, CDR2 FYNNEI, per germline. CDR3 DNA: TGTGCCAGCAGTGATCTTAACAGGGGCCTCCCAGATACGCAGTATTTT. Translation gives CASSDLNRGLPDTQYF. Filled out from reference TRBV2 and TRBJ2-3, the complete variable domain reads EPEVTQTPSHQVTQMGQEVILRCVPISNHLYFYWYRQILGQKVEFLVSFYNNEISEKSEIFDDQFSVERPDGSNFTLKIRSTKLEDSAMYFCASSDLNRGLPDTQYFGPGTRLTVL.

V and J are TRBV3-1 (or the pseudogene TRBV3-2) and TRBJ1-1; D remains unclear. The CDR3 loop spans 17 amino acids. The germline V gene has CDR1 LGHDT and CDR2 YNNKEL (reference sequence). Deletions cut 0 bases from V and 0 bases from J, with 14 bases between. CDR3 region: CASSQDTLGRMNTEAFF. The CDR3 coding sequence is TGTGCCAGCAGCCAAGATACATTGGGGAGGATGAACACTGAAGCTTTCTTT.

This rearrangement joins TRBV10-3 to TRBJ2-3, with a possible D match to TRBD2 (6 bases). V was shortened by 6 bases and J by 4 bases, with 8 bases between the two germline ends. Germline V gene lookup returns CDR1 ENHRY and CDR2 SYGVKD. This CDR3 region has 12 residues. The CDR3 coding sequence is TGTGCCATCAGCGGCGGGGCAGATACGCAGTATTTT. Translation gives CAISGGADTQYF.

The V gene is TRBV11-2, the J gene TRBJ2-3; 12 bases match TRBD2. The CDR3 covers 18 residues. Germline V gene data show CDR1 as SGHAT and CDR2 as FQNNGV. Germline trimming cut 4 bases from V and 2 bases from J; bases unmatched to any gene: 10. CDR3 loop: CASSSRLTSGRFTDTQYF. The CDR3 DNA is TGTGCCAGCAGCTCCCGCCTCACTAGCGGGAGGTTCACAGATACGCAGTATTTT. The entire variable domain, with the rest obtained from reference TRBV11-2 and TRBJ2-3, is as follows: EAGVAQSPRYKIIEKRQSVAFWCNPISGHATLYWYQQILGQGPKLLIQFQNNGVVDDSQLPKDRFSAERLKGVDSTLKIQPAKLEDSAVYLCASSSRLTSGRFTDTQYFGPGTRLTVL.

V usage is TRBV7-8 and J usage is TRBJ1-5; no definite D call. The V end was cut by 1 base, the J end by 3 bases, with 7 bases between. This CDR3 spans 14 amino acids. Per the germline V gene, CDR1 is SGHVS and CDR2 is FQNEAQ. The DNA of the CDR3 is TGTGCCAGCAGCTTAGGAGGTCCCAATCAGCCCCAGCATTTT. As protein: CASSLGGPNQPQHF.

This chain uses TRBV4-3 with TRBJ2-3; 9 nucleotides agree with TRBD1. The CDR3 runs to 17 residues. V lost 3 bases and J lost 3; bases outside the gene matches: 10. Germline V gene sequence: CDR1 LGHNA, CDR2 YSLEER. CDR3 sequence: CASSQQRDRVETDTQYF. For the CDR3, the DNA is TGCGCCAGCAGCCAGCAAAGGGACAGGGTGGAGACAGATACGCAGTATTTT.